The 9 T cell receptor beta chains listed next were all sequenced from one sample in a study of blood T cell repertoires in COVID-19. Sequencing used immunoSEQ multiplex PCR; TCRdb keeps in-frame clones, though not all of them. The sample yields about 100,000 clones, around nine tenths seen once. Sequencing input: peripheral blood. The receptors derive from a human donor in a cohort sampled during active COVID-19.

The chain is built from TRBV19 and TRBJ2-2; D is possibly TRBD2 (6 bases). CDR3 length: 15 residues. Germline V lookup: CDR1 LNHDA, CDR2 SQIVND (reference sequence). V lost 0 bases and J 5 bases, leaving 10 bases between the germline ends. Here the CDR3 reads CASSIEGGSTGELFF. The CDR3 region has the DNA TGTGCCAGTAGTATAGAGGGGGGATCAACCGGGGAGCTGTTTTTT.

The CDR3 bases are TGTGCCAGCAGCCCCGGACAGGGGTTAATCCGCCCCAATCAGCCCCAGCATTTT. It is translated as CASSPGQGLIRPNQPQHF. This chain connects TRBV27 to TRBJ1-5; TRBD1 agrees at 9 bases. With V trimmed by 6 bases and J by 3 bases, 15 bases remained unmatched. The CDR3 has 18 amino acids. Germline assignment: CDR1 MNHEY and CDR2 SMNVEV (reference sequence).

J is TRBJ2-3 and V is TRBV5-4; D ambiguous. CDR1 is SGHNT, CDR2 YYREEE, per germline (reference sequence). The CDR3 is made up of 15 amino acids. Trimming stripped 0 bases from V and 0 bases from J, with 8 bases between. CDR3 sequence: CASSLGRPSTDTQYF. CDR3 DNA: TGTGCCAGCAGCTTGGGCAGGCCTAGCACAGATACGCAGTATTTT.

The chain uses TRBV3-1 (or the pseudogene TRBV3-2) and TRBJ2-4, with 8 positions matching TRBD2. This CDR3 region has 14 residues. V trimming: 4 bases; J trimming: 5 bases; junction bases outside the gene matches: 4. CDR1 and CDR2 from the germline V gene are LGHDT and YNNKEL (reference sequence). The CDR3 loop is CASSPGGPQNIQYF. The CDR3 nucleotides read TGTGCCAGCAGCCCGGGGGGGCCCCAAAACATTCAGTACTTC.

CDR3: CASSSGDTQYF. The CDR3 DNA is TGTGCCAGCAGTTCGGGGGATACGCAGTATTTT. This rearrangement joins TRBV28 to TRBJ2-3, with D possibly being TRBD2 (5 bases). The CDR3 is made up of 11 amino acids. Deletions cut 4 bases from V and 6 bases from J, with 5 bases between. Germline-derived CDR1 and CDR2 are MDHEN and SYDVKM.

This clone was observed a handful of times. This sequence joins TRBV10-3 and TRBJ1-1, with D unclear. There are 13 residues in the CDR3. Germline V gene lookup returns CDR1 ENHRY and CDR2 SYGVKD. Trimming took 10 bases from V and 1 from J, leaving 13 bases between them. The CDR3 here is CATLNPGNTEAFF. The CDR3 DNA follows: TGTGCCACCTTGAATCCAGGGAACACTGAAGCTTTCTTT.

This rearrangement joins TRBV5-6 to TRBJ2-7; TRBD1 matches 12 bases. The CDR3 covers 14 residues. V lost 4 bases, J lost 2 bases, and 1 base stayed unmatched. Germline loops: CDR1 SGHDT, CDR2 YYEEEE. The CDR3 loop reads CASSGTGGPYEQYF. CDR3 nucleotide sequence: TGTGCCAGCAGCGGGACAGGGGGCCCCTACGAGCAGTACTTC.

The chain employs TRBV7-9 and TRBJ2-1; 7 bases fit TRBD1. V lost 0 bases to trimming and J lost 15 bases; unmatched junction nucleotides: 5. This CDR3 contains 12 residues. Germline CDR1 is SEHNR and CDR2 is FQNEAQ (reference sequence). CDR3 DNA: TGTGCCAGCAGCTTAGCGGACAGGAGTCCGTTCTTC. Its translation: CASSLADRSPFF. Drawing the rest from reference TRBV7-9 and TRBJ2-1, the complete variable domain is DTGVSQNPRHKITKRGQNVTFRCDPISEHNRLYWYRQTLGQGPEFLTYFQNEAQLEKSRLLSDRFSAERPKGSFSTLEIQRTEQGDSAMYLCASSLADRSPFFGPGTRLTVL.

The chain couples TRBV18 to TRBJ1-1; D is ambiguous. This CDR3 comprises 14 residues. In germline, CDR1 is KGHSH, CDR2 LQKENI. The V end lost 4 bases, the J end lost 4 bases, and 13 bases lay between the germline ends. CDR3 in DNA: TGTGCCAGCTCACTCGACCGCGGGGTCACTGAAGCTTTCTTT. Its protein is CASSLDRGVTEAFF.